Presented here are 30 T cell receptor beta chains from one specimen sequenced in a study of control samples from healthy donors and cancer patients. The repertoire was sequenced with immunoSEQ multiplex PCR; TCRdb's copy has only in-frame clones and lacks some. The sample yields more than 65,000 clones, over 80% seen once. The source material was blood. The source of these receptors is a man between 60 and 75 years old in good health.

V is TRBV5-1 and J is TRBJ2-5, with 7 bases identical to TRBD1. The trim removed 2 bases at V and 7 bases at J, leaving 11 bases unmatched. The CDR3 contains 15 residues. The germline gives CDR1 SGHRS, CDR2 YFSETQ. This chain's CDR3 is CASSLDRVGLATQYF. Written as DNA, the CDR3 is TGCGCCAGCAGCTTAGACAGGGTAGGTTTGGCGACCCAGTACTTC.

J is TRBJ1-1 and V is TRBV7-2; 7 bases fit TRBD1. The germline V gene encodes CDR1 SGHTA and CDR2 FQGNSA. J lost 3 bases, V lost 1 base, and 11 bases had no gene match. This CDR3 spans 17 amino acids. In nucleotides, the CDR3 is TGTGCCAGCAGCTTAGACAGGGGAGGGGGTATAGACACTGAAGCTTTCTTT. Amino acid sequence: CASSLDRGGGIDTEAFF. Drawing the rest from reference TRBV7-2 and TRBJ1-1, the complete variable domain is GAGVSQSPSNKVTEKGKDVELRCDPISGHTALYWYRQSLGQGLEFLIYFQGNSAPDKSGLPSDRFSAERTGGSVSTLTIQRTQQEDSAVYLCASSLDRGGGIDTEAFFGQGTRLTVV.

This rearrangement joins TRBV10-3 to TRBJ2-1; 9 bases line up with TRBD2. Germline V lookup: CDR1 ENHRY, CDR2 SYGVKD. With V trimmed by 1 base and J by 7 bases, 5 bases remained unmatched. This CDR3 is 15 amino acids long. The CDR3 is CAISELAGDRNEQFF. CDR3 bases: TGTGCCATCAGTGAGTTAGCGGGAGATCGTAATGAGCAGTTCTTC.

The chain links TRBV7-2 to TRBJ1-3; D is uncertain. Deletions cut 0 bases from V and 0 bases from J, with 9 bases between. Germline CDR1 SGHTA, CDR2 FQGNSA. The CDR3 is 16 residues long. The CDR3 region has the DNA TGTGCCAGCAGCTTAGCACTCACCCTCTCTGGAAACACCATATATTTT. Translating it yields CASSLALTLSGNTIYF.

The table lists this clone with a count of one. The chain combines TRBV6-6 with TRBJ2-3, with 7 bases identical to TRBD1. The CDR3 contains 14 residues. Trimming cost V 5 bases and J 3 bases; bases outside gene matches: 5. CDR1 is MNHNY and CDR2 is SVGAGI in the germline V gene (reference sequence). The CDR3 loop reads CASSRGTATDTQYF. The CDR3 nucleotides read TGTGCCAGCAGTAGAGGGACAGCAACAGATACGCAGTATTTT.

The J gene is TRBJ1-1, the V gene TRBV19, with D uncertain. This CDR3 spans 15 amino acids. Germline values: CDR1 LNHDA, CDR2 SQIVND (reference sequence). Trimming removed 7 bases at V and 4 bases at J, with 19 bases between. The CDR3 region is CASTYLGRAGTEAFF. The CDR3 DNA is TGTGCCAGTACCTATTTAGGGAGGGCAGGCACTGAAGCTTTCTTT.

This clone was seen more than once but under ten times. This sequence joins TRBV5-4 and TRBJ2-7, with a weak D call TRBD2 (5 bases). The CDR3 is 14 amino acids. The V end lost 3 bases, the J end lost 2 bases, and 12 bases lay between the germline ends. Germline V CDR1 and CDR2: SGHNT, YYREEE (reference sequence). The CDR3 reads CASSSPDGTYEQYF. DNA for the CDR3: TGTGCCAGCAGCTCCCCGGACGGGACCTACGAGCAGTACTTC.

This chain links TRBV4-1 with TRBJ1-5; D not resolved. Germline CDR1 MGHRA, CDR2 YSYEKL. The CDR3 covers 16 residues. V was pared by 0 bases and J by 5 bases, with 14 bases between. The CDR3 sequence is CASSQDLGGYDQPQHF. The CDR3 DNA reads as TGCGCCAGCAGCCAAGATCTTGGAGGGTATGATCAGCCCCAGCATTTT.

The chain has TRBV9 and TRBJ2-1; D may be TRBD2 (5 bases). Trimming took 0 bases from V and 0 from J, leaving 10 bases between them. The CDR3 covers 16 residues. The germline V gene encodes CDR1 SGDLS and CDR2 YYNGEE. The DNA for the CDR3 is TGTGCCAGCAGCGTAGTGCTGGGGAGCTCCTACAATGAGCAGTTCTTC. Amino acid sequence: CASSVVLGSSYNEQFF.

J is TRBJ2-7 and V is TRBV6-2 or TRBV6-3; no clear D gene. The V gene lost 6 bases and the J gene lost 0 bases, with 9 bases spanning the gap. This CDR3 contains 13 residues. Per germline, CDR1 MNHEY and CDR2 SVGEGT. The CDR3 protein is CASSLTTSYEQYF. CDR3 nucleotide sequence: TGTGCCAGCAGCCTGACAACCTCCTACGAGCAGTACTTC.

This CDR3 is CASSQREGGSTDTQYF. DNA for the CDR3: TGTGCCAGCAGCCAAAGGGAGGGCGGATCGACAGATACGCAGTATTTT. This chain joins TRBV7-3 and TRBJ2-3; TRBD2 matches at 7 bases. J was trimmed by 3 bases and V by 5 bases; bases with no gene match: 11. Germline V gene lookup returns CDR1 SGHTA and CDR2 FQGTGA. The CDR3 has 16 residues.

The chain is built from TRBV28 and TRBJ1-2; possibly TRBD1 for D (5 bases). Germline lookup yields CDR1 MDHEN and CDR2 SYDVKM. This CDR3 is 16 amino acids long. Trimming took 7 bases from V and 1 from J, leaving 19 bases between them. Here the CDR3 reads CASKGFRGSHNYGYTF. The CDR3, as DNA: TGTGCCAGCAAAGGGTTTAGGGGCAGCCATAACTATGGCTACACCTTC.

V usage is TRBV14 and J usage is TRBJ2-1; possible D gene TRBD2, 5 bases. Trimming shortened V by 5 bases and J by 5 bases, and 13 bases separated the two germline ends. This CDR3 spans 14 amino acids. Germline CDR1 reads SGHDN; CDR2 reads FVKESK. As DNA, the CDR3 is TGTGCCAGCAGCTCACGGAGGTTCGACAATGAGCAGTTCTTC. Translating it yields CASSSRRFDNEQFF.

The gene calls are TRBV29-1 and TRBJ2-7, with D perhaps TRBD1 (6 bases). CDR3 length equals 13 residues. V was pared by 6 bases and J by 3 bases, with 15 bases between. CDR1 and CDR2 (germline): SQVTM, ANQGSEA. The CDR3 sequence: CSVRDIIDYEQYF. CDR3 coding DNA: TGCAGCGTCAGGGACATTATTGACTACGAGCAGTACTTC.

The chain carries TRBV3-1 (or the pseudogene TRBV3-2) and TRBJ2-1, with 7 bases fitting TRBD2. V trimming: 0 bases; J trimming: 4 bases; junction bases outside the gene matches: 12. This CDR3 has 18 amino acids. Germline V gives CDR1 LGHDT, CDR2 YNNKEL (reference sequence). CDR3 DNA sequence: TGTGCCAGCAGCCAAGATGGAGGCGGGCTAGCGGCTTACAATGAGCAGTTCTTC. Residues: CASSQDGGGLAAYNEQFF.

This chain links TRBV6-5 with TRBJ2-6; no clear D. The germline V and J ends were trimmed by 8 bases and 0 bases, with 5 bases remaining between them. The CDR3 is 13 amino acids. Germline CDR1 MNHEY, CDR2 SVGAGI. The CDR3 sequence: CASQNSGANVLTF. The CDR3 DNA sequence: TGTGCCAGCCAGAACTCTGGGGCCAACGTCCTGACTTTC.

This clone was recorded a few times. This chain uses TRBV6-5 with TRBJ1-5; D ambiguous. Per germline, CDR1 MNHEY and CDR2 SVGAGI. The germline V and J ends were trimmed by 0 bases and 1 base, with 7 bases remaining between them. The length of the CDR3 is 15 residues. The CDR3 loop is CASSYSEASNQPQHF. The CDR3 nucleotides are TGTGCCAGCAGTTACTCGGAGGCAAGCAATCAGCCCCAGCATTTT.

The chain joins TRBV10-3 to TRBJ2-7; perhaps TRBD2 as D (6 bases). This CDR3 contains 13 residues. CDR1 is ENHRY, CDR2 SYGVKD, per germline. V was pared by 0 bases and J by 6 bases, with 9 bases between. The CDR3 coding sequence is TGTGCCATCAGTGAGTCGGCGGAGGGCGAGCAGTACTTC. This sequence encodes CAISESAEGEQYF.

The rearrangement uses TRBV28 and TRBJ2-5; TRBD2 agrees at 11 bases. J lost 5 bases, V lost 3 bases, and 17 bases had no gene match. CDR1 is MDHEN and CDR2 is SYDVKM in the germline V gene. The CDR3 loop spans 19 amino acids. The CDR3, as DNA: TGTGCCAGCAGTTTTCTCTCGCCTAGCGGGAGGCCCGGGGGGGAGACCCAGTACTTC. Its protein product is CASSFLSPSGRPGGETQYF.

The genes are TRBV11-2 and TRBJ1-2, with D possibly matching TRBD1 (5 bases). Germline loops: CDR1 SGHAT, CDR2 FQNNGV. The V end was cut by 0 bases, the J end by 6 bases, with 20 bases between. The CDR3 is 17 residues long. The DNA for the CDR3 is TGTGCCAGCAGCTTAGATAGGGAGGGGCTGATTGGGAATGGCTACACCTTC. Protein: CASSLDREGLIGNGYTF.

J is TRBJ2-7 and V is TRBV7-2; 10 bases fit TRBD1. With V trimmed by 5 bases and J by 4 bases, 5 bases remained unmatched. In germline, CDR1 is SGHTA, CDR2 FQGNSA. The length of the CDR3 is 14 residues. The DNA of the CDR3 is TGTGCCAGCAGCAAGGGACAGGGGAGATACGAGCAGTACTTC. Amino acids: CASSKGQGRYEQYF. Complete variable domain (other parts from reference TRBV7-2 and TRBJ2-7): GAGVSQSPSNKVTEKGKDVELRCDPISGHTALYWYRQSLGQGLEFLIYFQGNSAPDKSGLPSDRFSAERTGGSVSTLTIQRTQQEDSAVYLCASSKGQGRYEQYFGPGTRLTVT.

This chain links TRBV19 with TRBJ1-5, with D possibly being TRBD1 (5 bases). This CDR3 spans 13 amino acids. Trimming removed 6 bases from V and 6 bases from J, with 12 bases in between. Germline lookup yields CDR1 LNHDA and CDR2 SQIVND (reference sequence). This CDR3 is CASSDSAGQPQHF. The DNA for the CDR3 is TGTGCCAGTAGCGACAGTGCCGGTCAGCCCCAGCATTTT.

The DNA of the CDR3 is TGTGCCAGAAGCTTAAGGGGAGGGGACTCCCTAATAGATCAGCCCCAGCATTTT. Residues: CARSLRGGDSLIDQPQHF. The chain combines TRBV5-3 with TRBJ1-5; D is possibly TRBD1 (5 bases). TRBV5-3 is annotated as an ORF whose role is uncertain. V was cut by 2 bases and J by 5 bases, with 23 bases left in between. The length of the CDR3 is 18 residues.

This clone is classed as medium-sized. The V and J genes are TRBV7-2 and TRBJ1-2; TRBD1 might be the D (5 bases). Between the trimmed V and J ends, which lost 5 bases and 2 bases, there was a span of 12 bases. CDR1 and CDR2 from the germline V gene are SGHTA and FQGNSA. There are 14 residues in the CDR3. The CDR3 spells CASSMEGLNYGYTF. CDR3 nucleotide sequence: TGTGCCAGCAGCATGGAGGGACTAAACTATGGCTACACCTTC.

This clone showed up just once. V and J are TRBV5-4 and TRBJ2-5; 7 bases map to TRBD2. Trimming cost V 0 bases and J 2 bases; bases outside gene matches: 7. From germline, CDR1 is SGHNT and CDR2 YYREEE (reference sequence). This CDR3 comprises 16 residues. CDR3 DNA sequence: TGTGCCAGCAGCTTGGTTGGCGGGGGACCGCAAGAGACCCAGTACTTC. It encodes CASSLVGGGPQETQYF.

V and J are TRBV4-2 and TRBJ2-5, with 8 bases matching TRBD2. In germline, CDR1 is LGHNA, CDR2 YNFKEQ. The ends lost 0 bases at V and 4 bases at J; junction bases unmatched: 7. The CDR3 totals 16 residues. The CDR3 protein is CASSQDPPAGAETQYF. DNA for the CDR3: TGTGCCAGCAGCCAAGATCCGCCAGCGGGAGCAGAGACCCAGTACTTC.

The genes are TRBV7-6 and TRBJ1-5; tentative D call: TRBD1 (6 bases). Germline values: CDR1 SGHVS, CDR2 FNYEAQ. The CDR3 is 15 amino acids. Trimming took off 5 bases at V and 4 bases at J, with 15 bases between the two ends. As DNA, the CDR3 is TGTGCCAGCAGCGTAGGGGGGGGAGGTAATCAGCCCCAGCATTTT. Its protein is CASSVGGGGNQPQHF. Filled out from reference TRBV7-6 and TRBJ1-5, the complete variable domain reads GAGVSQSPRYKVTKRGQDVALRCDPISGHVSLYWYRQALGQGPEFLTYFNYEAQQDKSGLPNDRFSAERPEGSISTLTIQRTEQRDSAMYRCASSVGGGGNQPQHFGDGTRLSIL.

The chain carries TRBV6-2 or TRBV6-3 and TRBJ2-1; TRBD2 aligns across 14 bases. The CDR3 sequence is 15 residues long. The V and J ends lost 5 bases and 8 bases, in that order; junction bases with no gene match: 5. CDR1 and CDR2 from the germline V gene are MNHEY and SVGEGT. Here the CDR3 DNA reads TGTGCCAGCAGTGAGGGACTAGCGGGAGTCCATGAGCAGTTCTTC. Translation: CASSEGLAGVHEQFF.

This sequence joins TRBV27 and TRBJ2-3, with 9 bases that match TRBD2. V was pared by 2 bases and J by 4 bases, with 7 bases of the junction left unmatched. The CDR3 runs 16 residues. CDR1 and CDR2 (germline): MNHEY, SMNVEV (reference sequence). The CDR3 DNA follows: TGTGCCAGCAGTTTACGTGCGGGAGGGGCGGCAGATACGCAGTATTTT. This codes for CASSLRAGGAADTQYF.

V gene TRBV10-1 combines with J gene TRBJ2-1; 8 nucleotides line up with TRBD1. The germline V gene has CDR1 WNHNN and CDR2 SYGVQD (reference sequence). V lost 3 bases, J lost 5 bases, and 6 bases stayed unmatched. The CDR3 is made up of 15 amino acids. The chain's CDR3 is CASSDSGDRHNEQFF. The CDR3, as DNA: TGCGCCAGCAGTGATTCCGGGGACAGGCACAATGAGCAGTTCTTC.